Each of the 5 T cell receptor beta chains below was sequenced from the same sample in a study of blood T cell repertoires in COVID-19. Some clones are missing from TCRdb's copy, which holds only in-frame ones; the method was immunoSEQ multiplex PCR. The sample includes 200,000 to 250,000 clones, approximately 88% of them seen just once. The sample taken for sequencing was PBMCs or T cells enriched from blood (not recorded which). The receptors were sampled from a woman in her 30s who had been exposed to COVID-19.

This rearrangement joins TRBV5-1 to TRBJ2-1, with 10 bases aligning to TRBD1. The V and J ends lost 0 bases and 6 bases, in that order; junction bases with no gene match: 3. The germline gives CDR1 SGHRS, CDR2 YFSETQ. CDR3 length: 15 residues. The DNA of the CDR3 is TGCGCCAGCAGCTTGGAAGGACAGGGGGTCAATGAGCAGTTCTTC. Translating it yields CASSLEGQGVNEQFF.

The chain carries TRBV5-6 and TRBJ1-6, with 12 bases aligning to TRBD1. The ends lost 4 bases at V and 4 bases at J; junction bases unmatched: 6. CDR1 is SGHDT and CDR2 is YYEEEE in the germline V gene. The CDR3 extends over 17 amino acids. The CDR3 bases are TGTGCCAGCAGCCCTGGGACAGGGGGCGTTTATAATTCACCCCTCCACTTT. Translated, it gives CASSPGTGGVYNSPLHF.

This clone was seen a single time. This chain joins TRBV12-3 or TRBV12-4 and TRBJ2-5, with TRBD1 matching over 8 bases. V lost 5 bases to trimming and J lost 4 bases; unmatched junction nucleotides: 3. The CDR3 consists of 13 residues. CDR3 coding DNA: TGTGCCAGCAGTCTCACAGGGGGAGAGACCCAGTACTTC. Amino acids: CASSLTGGETQYF.

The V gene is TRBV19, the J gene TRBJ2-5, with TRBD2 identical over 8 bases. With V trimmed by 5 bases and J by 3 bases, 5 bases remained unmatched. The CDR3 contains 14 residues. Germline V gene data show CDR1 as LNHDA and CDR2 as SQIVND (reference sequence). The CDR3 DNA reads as TGTGCCAGTAGTGCGTTTAGCGGGGAAGAGACCCAGTACTTC. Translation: CASSAFSGEETQYF. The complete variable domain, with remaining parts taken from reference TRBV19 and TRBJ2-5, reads DGGITQSPKYLFRKEGQNVTLSCEQNLNHDAMYWYRQDPGQGLRLIYYSQIVNDFQKGDIAEGYSVSREKKESFPLTVTSAQKNPTAFYLCASSAFSGEETQYFGPGTRLLVL.

Written as DNA, the CDR3 is TGTGCCAGTAGCCCAGCGGGAGTAGGCTACGAGCAGTACTTC. It encodes CASSPAGVGYEQYF. V usage is TRBV19 and J usage is TRBJ2-7; 8 nucleotides match TRBD2. Trimming took 6 bases from V and 3 from J; bases not matched to a gene: 7. The CDR3 loop spans 14 amino acids. Germline V CDR1 and CDR2: LNHDA, SQIVND (reference sequence). The complete variable domain, with remaining parts taken from reference TRBV19 and TRBJ2-7, reads DGGITQSPKYLFRKEGQNVTLSCEQNLNHDAMYWYRQDPGQGLRLIYYSQIVNDFQKGDIAEGYSVSREKKESFPLTVTSAQKNPTAFYLCASSPAGVGYEQYFGPGTRLTVT.